Below, 22 T cell receptor beta chains from the same sample are listed, as sequenced in a study of T-cell memory formation after mild COVID-19. TCRdb re-called the 5' RACE reads through MiXCR, storing one row per CDR3 protein. The data show hundreds of thousands of distinct CDR3 sequences, 20% to 25% seen once. The sequenced sample was PBMCs or a T cell subset sorted from them (not recorded which). These receptors were taken from an adult woman who had mild COVID-19 (a few samples of this study predate the infection). Cell type and time point are not known.

This sequence joins TRBV5-4 and TRBJ1-2; D gene unclear. This CDR3 has 13 amino acids. The germline V gene has CDR1 SGHNT and CDR2 YYREEE (reference sequence). V gave up 1 base and J gave up 2 bases, with 6 bases separating them. In nucleotides, the CDR3 is TGTGCCAGCAGCTTGAGAAGCAACTATGGCTACACCTTC. Its translation is CASSLRSNYGYTF. Based on the CDR3 plus reference TRBV5-4 and TRBJ1-2, the full variable domain is ETGVTQSPTHLIKTRGQQVTLRCSSQSGHNTVSWYQQALGQGPQFIFQYYREEENGRGNFPPRFSGLQFPNYSSELNVNALELDDSALYLCASSLRSNYGYTFGSGTRLTVV.

J is TRBJ2-3 and V is TRBV19, with 10 bases lining up with TRBD2. The CDR3 extends over 16 amino acids. Trimming at V came to 1 base and at J to 1 base, leaving 2 bases not matched to a gene. Per the germline V gene, CDR1 is LNHDA and CDR2 is SQIVND (reference sequence). The CDR3 DNA reads TGTGCCAGTAGTATAGTAACTAGCGGGGGCACAGATACGCAGTATTTT. Protein: CASSIVTSGGTDTQYF.

J is TRBJ1-6 and V is TRBV7-2, with TRBD1 matching over 7 bases. Germline V gene sequence: CDR1 SGHTA, CDR2 FQGNSA. J lost 7 bases, V lost 7 bases, and 7 bases had no gene match. CDR3 length equals 14 residues. The CDR3 loop is CASTSGTANSPLHF. The CDR3 bases are TGTGCCAGCACCTCCGGGACAGCCAATTCACCCCTCCACTTT. Based on the CDR3 plus reference TRBV7-2 and TRBJ1-6, the full variable domain is GAGVSQSPSNKVTEKGKDVELRCDPISGHTALYWYRQSLGQGLEFLIYFQGNSAPDKSGLPSDRFSAERTGGSVSTLTIQRTQQEDSAVYLCASTSGTANSPLHFGNGTRLTVT.

The genes are TRBV7-2 and TRBJ1-1; D is undetermined. The CDR3 extends over 14 amino acids. Trimming cost V 0 bases and J 1 base, with 6 bases left between them. CDR1 is SGHTA and CDR2 is FQGNSA in the germline V gene. CDR3 DNA: TGTGCCAGCAGCTTAGCGAACAGGAACACTGAAGCTTTCTTT. Translation: CASSLANRNTEAFF.

The chain combines TRBV3-1 with TRBJ2-7, with D unresolved. The germline V gene has CDR1 LGHDT and CDR2 YNNKEL (reference sequence). Trimming removed 0 bases at V and 9 bases at J, with 12 bases between. The CDR3 has 13 residues. The CDR3 is CASSQDQARGQYF. CDR3 sequence (DNA): TGTGCCAGCAGCCAAGATCAAGCTCGAGGGCAGTACTTC.

This clonotype has a count of ten or more. V is TRBV25-1 and J is TRBJ2-7, with 7 bases matching TRBD2. The germline gives CDR1 MGHDK, CDR2 SYGVNS. J was trimmed by 2 bases and V by 7 bases; bases with no gene match: 8. This CDR3 is built from 14 residues. The DNA of the CDR3 is TGTGCCAGCACCCCTATACTAGCGCCCTACGAGCAGTACTTC. This codes for CASTPILAPYEQYF.

The rearrangement links TRBV10-3 to TRBJ2-3; D remains unclear. This CDR3 has 13 residues. The germline V and J ends were trimmed by 9 bases and 2 bases, with 12 bases remaining between them. Looked up from germline, CDR1 is ENHRY and CDR2 is SYGVKD. In DNA, the CDR3 is TGTGCCATTCGTTACGTCGACACAGATACGCAGTATTTT. Its translation: CAIRYVDTDTQYF.

The chain links TRBV11-3 to TRBJ2-2, with D hard to call. The CDR3 runs to 15 residues. Per the germline V gene, CDR1 is SGHNT and CDR2 is YENEEA. V was clipped by 2 bases and J by 1 base, with 8 bases between them. The CDR3 loop reads CASSLNSLNTGELFF. CDR3 in DNA: TGTGCCAGCAGCTTAAACAGCCTGAACACCGGGGAGCTGTTTTTT.

This clonotype was picked up a small number of times. The V and J genes are TRBV21-1 and TRBJ2-3; the table names TRBD1, a call not compared with the DNA. TRBV21-1 is listed as a pseudogene. The CDR3 contains 16 residues. CDR3 sequence (DNA): TGTGCCAGCAGCAATTCCAGGACAGCATTCACAGATACGCAGTATTTT. Amino acids: CASSNSRTAFTDTQYF.

In its sample, this clonotype was seen many times. The V call is TRBV7-2, the J call TRBJ1-2; D possibly corresponds to TRBD1 (5 bases). The germline CDR1 and CDR2 sequences are SGHTA and FQGNSA. This CDR3 region has 15 residues. Trimming took 1 base from V and 2 from J, leaving 11 bases between them. The CDR3 loop is CASSLGGPLNYGYTF. CDR3 DNA sequence: TGTGCCAGCAGCTTAGGGGGACCGCTAAACTATGGCTACACCTTC.

The chain has TRBV12-3 or TRBV12-4 and TRBJ2-1; 7 bases match TRBD1. The CDR3 length is 13 residues. The junction had 5 bases not matched to a gene; V was cut back by 6 bases and J by 6 bases. The CDR3 nucleotides read TGTGCCAGCAGGTCGACAGGGACCAATGAGCAGTTCTTC. As protein: CASRSTGTNEQFF.

This clonotype has ten or more counts. The CDR3 DNA reads TGTGCCAGCGGTGGTGACCTCAAAGGGGGTGAGCAGTTCTTC. This codes for CASGGDLKGGEQFF. The chain has TRBV12-3 or TRBV12-4 and TRBJ2-1, with D possibly TRBD1 on 6 matching bases. The CDR3 has 14 residues. V was cut by 8 bases and J by 9 bases, with 20 bases left in between.

This chain links TRBV5-1 with TRBJ2-1, with D perhaps assigned TRBD1 or TRBD2 (6 bases each). V was clipped by 7 bases and J by 6 bases, with 17 bases between them. CDR1 and CDR2 (germline): SGHRS, YFSETQ. CDR3 length: 14 amino acids. CDR3 in amino acids: CASRSQGGFNEQFF. CDR3 coding DNA: TGCGCCAGCCGATCACAGGGAGGATTCAATGAGCAGTTCTTC.

The chain couples TRBV20-1 to TRBJ2-7; the match to TRBD2 covers 9 bases. The CDR3 spans 12 residues. V gave up 6 bases and J gave up 4 bases; unmatched junction bases: 4. The germline CDR1 and CDR2 sequences are DFQATT and SNEGSKA (reference sequence). The CDR3: CSAASGMYEQYF. DNA of the CDR3: TGCAGTGCGGCTAGCGGGATGTACGAGCAGTACTTC.

The V call is TRBV6-1, the J call TRBJ2-7, with D tentatively TRBD2 (6 bases). The CDR3 sequence is 14 residues long. Trimming stripped 5 bases from V and 5 bases from J, with 16 bases between. Germline CDR1 and CDR2: MNHNS and SASEGT. This chain's CDR3 is CASSFGTPMDEQYF. CDR3 coding DNA: TGTGCCAGCAGTTTCGGGACTCCCATGGACGAGCAGTACTTC.

The V call is TRBV30, the J call TRBJ1-4, with 7 bases lining up with TRBD1. The CDR3 has 14 amino acids. Germline loops: CDR1 GTSNPN, CDR2 SVGIG (reference sequence). V lost 3 bases and J lost 7; bases outside the gene matches: 8. CDR3 loop: CAWSRDRPSEKLFF. DNA for the CDR3: TGTGCCTGGAGCAGGGACAGACCCTCTGAAAAACTGTTTTTT. The full variable domain, with the rest looked up from reference TRBV30 and TRBJ1-4, is SQTIHQWPATLVQPVGSPLSLECTVEGTSNPNLYWYRQAAGRGLQLLFYSVGIGQISSEVPQNLSASRPQDRQFILSSKKLLLSDSGFYLCAWSRDRPSEKLFFGSGTQLSVL.

This clonotype has a handful of counts. J is TRBJ1-2 and V is TRBV7-9; maybe TRBD1 (6 bases). Germline assignment: CDR1 SEHNR and CDR2 FQNEAQ (reference sequence). The germline V and J ends were trimmed by 7 bases and 7 bases, with 16 bases remaining between them. The CDR3 covers 13 residues. The DNA for the CDR3 is TGTGCCAGCACCGAAGGGGGGGCGCGTGGCTACACCTTC. Translating it yields CASTEGGARGYTF.

This clonotype was detected only a few times. This chain uses TRBV19 with TRBJ1-2; 8 nucleotides line up with TRBD1. The CDR3 consists of 14 residues. Per germline, CDR1 LNHDA and CDR2 SQIVND (reference sequence). With V trimmed by 3 bases and J by 5 bases, 5 bases remained unmatched. CDR3 region: CASSIQGAGYGYTF. CDR3 DNA sequence: TGTGCCAGTAGTATCCAGGGGGCAGGGTATGGCTACACCTTC.

By frequency in the sample, this clonotype is medium-sized (0.01 to 0.1%). This chain joins TRBV7-3 and TRBJ2-1; 10 bases agree with TRBD1. The trim removed 1 base at V and 6 bases at J, leaving 9 bases unmatched. The CDR3 consists of 17 residues. The V gene's germline CDR1 is SGHTA and CDR2 FQGTGA. CDR3 sequence reads: CASSLRAGTGVSNEQFF. For the CDR3, the DNA is TGTGCCAGCAGCTTAAGGGCCGGGACAGGGGTCAGCAATGAGCAGTTCTTC.

Only a few counts were recorded for this clonotype. The chain combines TRBV29-1 with TRBJ2-2; no firm D call. Germline CDR1 and CDR2: SQVTM and ANQGSEA. The ends were cut back, 5 bases at V and 1 base at J, with 11 bases in the middle. This CDR3 has 14 amino acids. The CDR3: CSVRGLGNTGELFF. The CDR3 DNA reads TGCAGCGTTCGAGGCCTAGGGAACACCGGGGAGCTGTTTTTT.

This clonotype was seen many times. This chain links TRBV7-8 with TRBJ2-2, with D unclear. V was pared by 5 bases and J by 0 bases, with 7 bases between. CDR3 length: 14 amino acids. The germline CDR1 and CDR2 sequences are SGHVS and FQNEAQ. CDR3 sequence (DNA): TGTGCCAGCAGCGCAGTCGCGAACACCGGGGAGCTGTTTTTT. It yields the protein CASSAVANTGELFF.

Only a few counts were recorded for this clonotype. The chain is built from TRBV27 and TRBJ2-3; 7 bases are a match to TRBD2. J gave up 7 bases and V 6 bases, and 4 bases lay outside the gene matches. The germline gives CDR1 MNHEY, CDR2 SMNVEV (reference sequence). The CDR3 covers 12 residues. The CDR3 nucleotides read TGTGCCAGCAGCCCTAGCGGATATACGCAGTATTTT. This gives the protein CASSPSGYTQYF.